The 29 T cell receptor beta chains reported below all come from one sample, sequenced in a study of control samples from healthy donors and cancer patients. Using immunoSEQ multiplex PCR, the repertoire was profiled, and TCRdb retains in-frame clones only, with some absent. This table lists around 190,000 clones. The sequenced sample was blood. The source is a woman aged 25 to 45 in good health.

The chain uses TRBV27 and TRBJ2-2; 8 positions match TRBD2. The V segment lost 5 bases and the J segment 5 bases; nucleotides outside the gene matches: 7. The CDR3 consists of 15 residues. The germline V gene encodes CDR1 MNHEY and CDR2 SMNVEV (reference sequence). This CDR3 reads CASSPPGGSTGELFF. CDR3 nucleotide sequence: TGTGCCAGCAGTCCCCCGGGGGGGTCTACCGGGGAGCTGTTTTTT.

The CDR3 nucleotides are TGCAGCGGCTTACAGGGGGCGGCCTACGAGCAGTACTTC. This encodes CSGLQGAAYEQYF. The chain couples TRBV29-1 to TRBJ2-7; 9 bases align to TRBD1. Germline CDR1 is SQVTM and CDR2 is ANQGSEA. The CDR3 length is 13 residues. V was pared by 7 bases and J by 2 bases, with 6 bases of the junction left unmatched.

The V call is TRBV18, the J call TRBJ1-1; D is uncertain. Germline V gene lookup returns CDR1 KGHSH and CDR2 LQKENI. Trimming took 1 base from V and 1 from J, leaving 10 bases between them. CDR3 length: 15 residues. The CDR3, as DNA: TGTGCCAGCTCACCACAAACAACGACGAACACTGAAGCTTTCTTT. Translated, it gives CASSPQTTTNTEAFF.

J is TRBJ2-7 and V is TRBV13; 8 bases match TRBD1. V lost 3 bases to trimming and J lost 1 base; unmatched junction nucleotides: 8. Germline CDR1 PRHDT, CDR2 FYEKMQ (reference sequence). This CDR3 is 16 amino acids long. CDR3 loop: CASSFRDRGISYEQYF. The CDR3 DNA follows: TGTGCCAGCAGCTTTCGTGACAGGGGAATATCCTACGAGCAGTACTTC. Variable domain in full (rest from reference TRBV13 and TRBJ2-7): AAGVIQSPRHLIKEKRETATLKCYPIPRHDTVYWYQQGPGQDPQFLISFYEKMQSDKGSIPDRFSAQQFSDYHSELNMSSLELGDSALYFCASSFRDRGISYEQYFGPGTRLTVT.

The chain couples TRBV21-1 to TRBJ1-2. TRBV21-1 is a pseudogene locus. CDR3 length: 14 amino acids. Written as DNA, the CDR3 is TGTGCCAGCAGCAATTGGAGCCGGCGCTATGGCTACACCTTC. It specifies CASSNWSRRYGYTF.

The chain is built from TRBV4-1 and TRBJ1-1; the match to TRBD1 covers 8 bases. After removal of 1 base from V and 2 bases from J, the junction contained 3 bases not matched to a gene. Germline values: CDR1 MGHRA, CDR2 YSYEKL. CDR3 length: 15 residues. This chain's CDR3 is CASSQVGTGNTEAFF. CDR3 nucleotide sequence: TGCGCCAGCAGCCAAGTCGGGACAGGAAACACTGAAGCTTTCTTT.

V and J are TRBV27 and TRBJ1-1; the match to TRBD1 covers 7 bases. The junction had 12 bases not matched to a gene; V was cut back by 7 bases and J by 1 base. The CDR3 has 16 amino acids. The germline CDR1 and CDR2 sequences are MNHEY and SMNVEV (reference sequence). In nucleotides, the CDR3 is TGTGCCAGCACGGGAGGGGGCGAATTTAGGAACACTGAAGCTTTCTTT. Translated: CASTGGGEFRNTEAFF.

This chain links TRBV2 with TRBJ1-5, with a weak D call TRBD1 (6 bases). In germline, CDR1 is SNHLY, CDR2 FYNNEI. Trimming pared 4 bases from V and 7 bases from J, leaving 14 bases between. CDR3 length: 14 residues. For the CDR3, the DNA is TGTGCCAGCAGTGTATCAGGGGTACAACAGCCCCAGCATTTT. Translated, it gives CASSVSGVQQPQHF.

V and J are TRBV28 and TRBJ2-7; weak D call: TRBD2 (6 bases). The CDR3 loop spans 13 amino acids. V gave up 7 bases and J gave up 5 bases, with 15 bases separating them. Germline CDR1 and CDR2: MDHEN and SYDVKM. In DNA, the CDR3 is TGTGCCAGCATTGGAGGGGTAGTCAACGAGCAGTACTTC. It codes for CASIGGVVNEQYF.

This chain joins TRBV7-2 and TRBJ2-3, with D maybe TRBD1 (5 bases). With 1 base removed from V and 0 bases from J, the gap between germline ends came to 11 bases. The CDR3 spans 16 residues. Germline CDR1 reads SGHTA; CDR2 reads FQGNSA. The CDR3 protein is CASSLGGRASTDTQYF. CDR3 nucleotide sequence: TGTGCCAGCAGCTTAGGAGGCAGGGCTAGCACAGATACGCAGTATTTT.

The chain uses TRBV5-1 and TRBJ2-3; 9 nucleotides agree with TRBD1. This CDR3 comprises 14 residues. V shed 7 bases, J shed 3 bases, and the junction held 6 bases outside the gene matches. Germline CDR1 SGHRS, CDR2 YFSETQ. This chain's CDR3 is CASVLGTGTDTQYF. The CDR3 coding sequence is TGCGCCAGCGTTCTTGGGACAGGGACAGATACGCAGTATTTT.

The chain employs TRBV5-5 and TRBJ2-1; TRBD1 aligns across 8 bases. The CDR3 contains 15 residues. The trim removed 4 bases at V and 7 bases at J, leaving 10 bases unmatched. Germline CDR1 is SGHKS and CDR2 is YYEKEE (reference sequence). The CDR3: CASSPTRTGRNEQFF. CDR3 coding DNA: TGTGCCAGCAGCCCAACCCGGACAGGGCGTAATGAGCAGTTCTTC.

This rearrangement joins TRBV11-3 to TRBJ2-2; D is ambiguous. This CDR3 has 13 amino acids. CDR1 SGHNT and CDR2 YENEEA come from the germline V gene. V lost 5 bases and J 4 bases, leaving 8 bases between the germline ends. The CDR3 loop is CASSPPITGELFF. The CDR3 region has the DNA TGTGCCAGCAGCCCCCCGATCACCGGGGAGCTGTTTTTT. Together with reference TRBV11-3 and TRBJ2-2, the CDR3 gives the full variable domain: EAGVVQSPRYKIIEKKQPVAFWCNPISGHNTLYWYLQNLGQGPELLIRYENEEAVDDSQLPKDRFSAERLKGVDSTLKIQPAELGDSAVYLCASSPPITGELFFGEGSRLTVL.

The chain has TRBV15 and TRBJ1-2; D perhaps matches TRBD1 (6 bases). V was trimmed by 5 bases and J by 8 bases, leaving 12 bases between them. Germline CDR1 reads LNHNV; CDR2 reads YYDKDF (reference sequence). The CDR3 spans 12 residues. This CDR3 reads CATSRYRVGYTF. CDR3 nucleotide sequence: TGTGCCACCAGCCGATACAGGGTCGGCTACACCTTC.

CDR3 sequence: CAWLFGGAGDEQFF. The CDR3 coding sequence is TGTGCCTGGCTATTCGGGGGGGCTGGGGATGAGCAGTTCTTC. The genes are TRBV30 and TRBJ2-1; 8 positions agree with TRBD2. The CDR3 covers 14 residues. V dropped 5 bases and J dropped 8; count of bases not matched to a gene: 11. The V gene's germline CDR1 is GTSNPN and CDR2 SVGIG (reference sequence). The full variable domain, its missing parts supplied by reference TRBV30 and TRBJ2-1, is SQTIHQWPATLVQPVGSPLSLECTVEGTSNPNLYWYRQAAGRGLQLLFYSVGIGQISSEVPQNLSASRPQDRQFILSSKKLLLSDSGFYLCAWLFGGAGDEQFFGPGTRLTVL.

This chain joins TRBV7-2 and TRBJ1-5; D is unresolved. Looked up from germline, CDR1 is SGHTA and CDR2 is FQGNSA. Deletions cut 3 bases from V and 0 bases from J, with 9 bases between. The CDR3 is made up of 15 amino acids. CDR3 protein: CASSFLGNSNQPQHF. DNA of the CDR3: TGTGCCAGCAGCTTTCTGGGAAATAGCAATCAGCCCCAGCATTTT.

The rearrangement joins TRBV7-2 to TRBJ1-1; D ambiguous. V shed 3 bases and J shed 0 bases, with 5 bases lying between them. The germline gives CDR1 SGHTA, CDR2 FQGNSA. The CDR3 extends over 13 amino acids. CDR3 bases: TGTGCCAGCAGCTTTCCAGTGAACACTGAAGCTTTCTTT. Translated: CASSFPVNTEAFF.

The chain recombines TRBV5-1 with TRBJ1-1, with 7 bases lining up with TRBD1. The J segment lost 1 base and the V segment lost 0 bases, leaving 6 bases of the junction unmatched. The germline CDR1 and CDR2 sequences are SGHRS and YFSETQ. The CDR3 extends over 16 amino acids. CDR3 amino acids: CASSLEPGQPNTEAFF. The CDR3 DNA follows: TGCGCCAGCAGCTTGGAACCGGGACAGCCGAACACTGAAGCTTTCTTT.

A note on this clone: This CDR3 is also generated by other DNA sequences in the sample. DNA for the CDR3: TGTGCCAGCAGCCTTGGGGGTCGCGGGGGGACAGATACGCAGTATTTT. It is translated as CASSLGGRGGTDTQYF. The chain uses TRBV5-5 and TRBJ2-3, with 8 bases lining up with TRBD2. CDR1 and CDR2 (germline): SGHKS, YYEKEE (reference sequence). This CDR3 is 16 amino acids long. The V and J ends lost 4 bases and 3 bases, in that order; junction bases with no gene match: 10.

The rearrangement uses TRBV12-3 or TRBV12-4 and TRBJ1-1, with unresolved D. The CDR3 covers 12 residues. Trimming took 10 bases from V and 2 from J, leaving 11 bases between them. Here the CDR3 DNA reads TGTGCCACCGAAGAGAGAAACACTGAAGCTTTCTTT. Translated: CATEERNTEAFF.

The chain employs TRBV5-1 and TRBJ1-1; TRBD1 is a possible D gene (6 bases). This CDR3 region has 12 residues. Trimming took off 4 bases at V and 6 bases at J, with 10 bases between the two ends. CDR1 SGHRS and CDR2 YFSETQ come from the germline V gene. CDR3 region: CASSRTAAEAFF. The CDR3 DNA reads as TGCGCCAGCAGCAGGACAGCGGCTGAAGCTTTCTTT.

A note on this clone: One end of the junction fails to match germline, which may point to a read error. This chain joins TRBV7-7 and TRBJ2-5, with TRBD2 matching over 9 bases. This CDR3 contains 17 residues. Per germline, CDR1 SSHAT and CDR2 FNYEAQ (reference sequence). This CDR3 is CASSLGGLALFQETQYF. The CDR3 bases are TGTGCTAGCAGCTTAGGTGGACTAGCGCTATTCCAAGAGACCCAGTACTTC.

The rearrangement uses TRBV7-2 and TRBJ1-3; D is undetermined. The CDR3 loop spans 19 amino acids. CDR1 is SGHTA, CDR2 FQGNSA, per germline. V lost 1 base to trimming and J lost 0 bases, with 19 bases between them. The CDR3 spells CASSLVALRTGVSGNTIYF. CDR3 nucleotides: TGTGCCAGCAGCTTAGTAGCGTTGCGGACGGGCGTCTCTGGAAACACCATATATTTT.

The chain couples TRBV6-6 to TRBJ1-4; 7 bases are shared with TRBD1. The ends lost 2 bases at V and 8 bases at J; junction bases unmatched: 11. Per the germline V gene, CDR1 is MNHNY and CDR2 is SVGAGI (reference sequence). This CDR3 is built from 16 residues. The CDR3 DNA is TGTGCCAGCAGTTACCCACCGACAGGGTCTGGGGAAAAACTGTTTTTT. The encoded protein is CASSYPPTGSGEKLFF.

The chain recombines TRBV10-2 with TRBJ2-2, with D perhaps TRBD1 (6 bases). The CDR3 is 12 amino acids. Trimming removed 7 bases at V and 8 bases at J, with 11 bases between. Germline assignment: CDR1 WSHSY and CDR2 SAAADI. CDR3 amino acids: CASTDRMGELFF. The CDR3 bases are TGCGCCAGCACAGACAGGATGGGGGAGCTGTTTTTT.

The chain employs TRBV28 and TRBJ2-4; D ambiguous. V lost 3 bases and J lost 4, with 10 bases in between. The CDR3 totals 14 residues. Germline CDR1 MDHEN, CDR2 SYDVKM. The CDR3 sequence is CASSFETLKNIQYF. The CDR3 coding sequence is TGTGCCAGCAGTTTTGAAACTCTGAAAAACATTCAGTACTTC. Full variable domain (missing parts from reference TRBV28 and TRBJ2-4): DVKVTQSSRYLVKRTGEKVFLECVQDMDHENMFWYRQDPGLGLRLIYFSYDVKMKEKGDIPEGYSVSREKKERFSLILESASTNQTSMYLCASSFETLKNIQYFGAGTRLSVL.

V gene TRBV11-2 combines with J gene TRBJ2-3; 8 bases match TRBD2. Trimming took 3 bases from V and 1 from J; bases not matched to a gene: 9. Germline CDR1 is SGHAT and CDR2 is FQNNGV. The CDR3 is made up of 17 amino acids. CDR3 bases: TGTGCCAGCAGCTTTTCCCCTTGGCGGGGGGGCACAGATACGCAGTATTTT. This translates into CASSFSPWRGGTDTQYF.

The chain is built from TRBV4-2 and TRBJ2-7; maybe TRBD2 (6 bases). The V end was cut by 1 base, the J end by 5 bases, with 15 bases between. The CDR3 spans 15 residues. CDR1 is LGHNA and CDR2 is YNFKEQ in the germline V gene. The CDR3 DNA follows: TGTGCCAGCAGCCAAGGGTCGGGGGATGTCCACGAGCAGTACTTC. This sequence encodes CASSQGSGDVHEQYF.

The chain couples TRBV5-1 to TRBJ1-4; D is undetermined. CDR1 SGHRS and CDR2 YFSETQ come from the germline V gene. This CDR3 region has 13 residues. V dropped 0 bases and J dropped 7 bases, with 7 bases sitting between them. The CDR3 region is CASSLVTGEKLFF. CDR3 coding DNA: TGCGCCAGCAGCTTGGTCACGGGTGAAAAACTGTTTTTT.